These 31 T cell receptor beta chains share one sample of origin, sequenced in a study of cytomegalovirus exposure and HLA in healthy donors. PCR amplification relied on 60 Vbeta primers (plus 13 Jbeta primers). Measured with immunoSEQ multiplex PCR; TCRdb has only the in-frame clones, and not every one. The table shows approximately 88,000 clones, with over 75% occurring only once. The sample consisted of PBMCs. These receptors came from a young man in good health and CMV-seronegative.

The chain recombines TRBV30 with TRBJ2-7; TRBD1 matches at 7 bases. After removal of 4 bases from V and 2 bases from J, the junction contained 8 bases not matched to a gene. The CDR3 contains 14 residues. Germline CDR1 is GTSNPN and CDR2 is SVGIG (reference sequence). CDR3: CAWIPTGKTYEQYF. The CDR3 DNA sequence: TGTGCCTGGATTCCGACAGGGAAAACCTACGAGCAGTACTTC.

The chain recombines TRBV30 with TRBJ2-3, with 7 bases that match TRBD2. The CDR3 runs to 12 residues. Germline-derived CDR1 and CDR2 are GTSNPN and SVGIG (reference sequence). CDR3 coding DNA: TGTGCTGCGGGGGAGGACACAGATACGCAGTATTTT. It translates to CAAGEDTDTQYF.

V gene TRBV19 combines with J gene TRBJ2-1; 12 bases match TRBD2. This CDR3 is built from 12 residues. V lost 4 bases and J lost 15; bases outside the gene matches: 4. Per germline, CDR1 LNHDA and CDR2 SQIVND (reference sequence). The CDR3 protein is CASSTSGGDPFF. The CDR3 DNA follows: TGTGCCAGTAGTACTAGCGGGGGGGACCCGTTCTTC.

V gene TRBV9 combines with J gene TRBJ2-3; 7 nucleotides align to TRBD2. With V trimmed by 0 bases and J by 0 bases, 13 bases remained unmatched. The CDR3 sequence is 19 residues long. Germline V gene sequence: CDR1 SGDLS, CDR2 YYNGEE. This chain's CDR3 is CASSVDPHVRRGSTDTQYF. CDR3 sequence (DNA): TGTGCCAGCAGCGTAGATCCACATGTTAGGCGGGGGAGCACAGATACGCAGTATTTT.

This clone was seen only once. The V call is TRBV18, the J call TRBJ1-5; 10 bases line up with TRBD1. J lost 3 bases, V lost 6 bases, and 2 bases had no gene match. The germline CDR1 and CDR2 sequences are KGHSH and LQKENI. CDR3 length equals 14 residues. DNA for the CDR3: TGTGCCAGCTCGGGGACAGGGGACAATCAGCCCCAGCATTTT. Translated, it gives CASSGTGDNQPQHF.

Here the CDR3 DNA reads TGTGCCAGCAGCGTAGGGCAGGATAATTCCCACGAGCAGTACTTC. It encodes CASSVGQDNSHEQYF. The chain carries TRBV9 and TRBJ2-5, with D unclear. Near its end, the DNA agrees better with TRBJ2-7, so the J call may be wrong. Germline V gene data show CDR1 as SGDLS and CDR2 as YYNGEE. This CDR3 spans 15 amino acids.

CDR3 residues: CASREGAIPYGYTF. The DNA for the CDR3 is TGTGCCAGCAGAGAGGGGGCGATCCCTTATGGCTACACCTTC. The gene calls are TRBV6-1 and TRBJ1-2, with 7 bases fitting TRBD1. Germline CDR1 is MNHNS and CDR2 is SASEGT. The CDR3 is 14 residues long. J lost 5 bases, V lost 6 bases, and 9 bases had no gene match.

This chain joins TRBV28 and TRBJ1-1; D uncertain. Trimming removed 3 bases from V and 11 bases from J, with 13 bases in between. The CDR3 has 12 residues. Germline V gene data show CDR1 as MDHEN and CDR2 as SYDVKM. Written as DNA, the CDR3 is TGTGCCAGCAGTTTGACCCGGAGTGAGGCTTTCTTT. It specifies CASSLTRSEAFF.

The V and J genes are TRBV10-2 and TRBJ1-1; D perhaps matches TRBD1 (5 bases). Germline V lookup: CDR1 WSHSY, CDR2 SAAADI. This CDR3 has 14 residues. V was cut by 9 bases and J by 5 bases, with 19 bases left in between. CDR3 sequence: CASRDPAGGTEAFF. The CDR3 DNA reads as TGCGCCAGTCGGGACCCCGCGGGGGGGACTGAAGCTTTCTTT.

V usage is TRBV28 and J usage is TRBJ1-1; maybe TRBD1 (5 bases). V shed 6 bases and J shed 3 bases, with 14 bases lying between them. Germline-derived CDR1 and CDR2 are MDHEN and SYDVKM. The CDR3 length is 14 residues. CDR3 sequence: CASSFDPGDTEAFF. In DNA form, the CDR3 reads TGTGCCAGCAGCTTTGATCCGGGGGACACTGAAGCTTTCTTT. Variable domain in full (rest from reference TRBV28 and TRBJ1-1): DVKVTQSSRYLVKRTGEKVFLECVQDMDHENMFWYRQDPGLGLRLIYFSYDVKMKEKGDIPEGYSVSREKKERFSLILESASTNQTSMYLCASSFDPGDTEAFFGQGTRLTVV.

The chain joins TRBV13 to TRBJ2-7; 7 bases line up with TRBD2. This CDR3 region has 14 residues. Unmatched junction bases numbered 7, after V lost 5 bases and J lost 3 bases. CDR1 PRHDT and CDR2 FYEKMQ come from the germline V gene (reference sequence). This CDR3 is CASSPMAGVYEQYF. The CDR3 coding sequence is TGTGCCAGCAGCCCGATGGCGGGGGTCTACGAGCAGTACTTC.

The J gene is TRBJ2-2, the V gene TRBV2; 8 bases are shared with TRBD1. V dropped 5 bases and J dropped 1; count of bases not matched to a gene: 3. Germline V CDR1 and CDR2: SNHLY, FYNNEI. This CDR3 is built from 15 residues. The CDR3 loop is CASSYGQGNTGELFF. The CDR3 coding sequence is TGTGCCAGCAGTTACGGACAGGGGAACACCGGGGAGCTGTTTTTT.

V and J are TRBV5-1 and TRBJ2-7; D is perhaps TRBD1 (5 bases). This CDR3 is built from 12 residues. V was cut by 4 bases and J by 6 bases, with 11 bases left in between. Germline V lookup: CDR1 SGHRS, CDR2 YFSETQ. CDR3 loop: CASSVRTSEQYF. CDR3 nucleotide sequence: TGCGCCAGCAGCGTTAGGACATCCGAGCAGTACTTC.

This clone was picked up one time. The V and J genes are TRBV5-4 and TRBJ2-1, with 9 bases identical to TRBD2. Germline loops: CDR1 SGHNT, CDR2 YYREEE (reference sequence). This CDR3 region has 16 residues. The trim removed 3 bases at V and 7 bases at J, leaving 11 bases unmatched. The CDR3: CASSYPPAGGINEQFF. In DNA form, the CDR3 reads TGTGCCAGCAGCTATCCCCCAGCGGGGGGCATAAATGAGCAGTTCTTC.

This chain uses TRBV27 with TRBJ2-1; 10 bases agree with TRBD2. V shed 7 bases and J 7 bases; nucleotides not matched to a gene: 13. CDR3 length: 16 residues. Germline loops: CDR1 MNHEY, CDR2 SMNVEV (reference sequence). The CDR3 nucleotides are TGTGCCAGCATCCCCCGACTAGCGGGCGGAGGGAATGAGCAGTTCTTC. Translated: CASIPRLAGGGNEQFF.

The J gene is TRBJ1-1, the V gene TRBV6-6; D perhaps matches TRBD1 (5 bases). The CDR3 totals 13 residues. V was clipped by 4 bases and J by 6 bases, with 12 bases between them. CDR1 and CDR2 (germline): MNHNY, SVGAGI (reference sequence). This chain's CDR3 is CASSLQGGAEAFF. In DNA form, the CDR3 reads TGTGCCAGCAGTTTGCAGGGCGGGGCTGAAGCTTTCTTT.

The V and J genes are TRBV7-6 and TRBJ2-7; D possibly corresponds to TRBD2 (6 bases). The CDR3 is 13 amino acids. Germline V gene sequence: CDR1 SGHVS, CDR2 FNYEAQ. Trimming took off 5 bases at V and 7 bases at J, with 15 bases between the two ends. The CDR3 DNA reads TGTGCCAGCAGCGGGAGGACCCAGGAAGAGCAGTACTTC. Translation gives CASSGRTQEEQYF.

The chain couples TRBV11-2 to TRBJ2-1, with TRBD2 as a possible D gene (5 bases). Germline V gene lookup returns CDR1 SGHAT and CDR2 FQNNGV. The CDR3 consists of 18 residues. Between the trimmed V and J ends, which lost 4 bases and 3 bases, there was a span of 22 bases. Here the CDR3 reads CASSSWTPSRRVYNEQFF. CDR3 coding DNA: TGTGCCAGCAGCTCATGGACCCCTTCGCGGCGGGTCTACAATGAGCAGTTCTTC.

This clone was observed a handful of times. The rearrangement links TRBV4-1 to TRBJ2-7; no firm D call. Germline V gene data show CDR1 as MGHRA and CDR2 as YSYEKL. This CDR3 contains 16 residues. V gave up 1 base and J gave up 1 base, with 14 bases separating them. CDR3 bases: TGCGCCAGCAGCCAAGGCCTCTTTAGCCCTTCCTACGAGCAGTACTTC. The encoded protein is CASSQGLFSPSYEQYF.

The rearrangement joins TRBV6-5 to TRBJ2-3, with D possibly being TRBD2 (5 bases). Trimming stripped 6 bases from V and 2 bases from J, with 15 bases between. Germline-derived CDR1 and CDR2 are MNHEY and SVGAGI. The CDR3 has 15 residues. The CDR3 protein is CASSPLGDFTDTQYF. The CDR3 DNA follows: TGTGCCAGCAGCCCCCTCGGGGATTTCACAGATACGCAGTATTTT.

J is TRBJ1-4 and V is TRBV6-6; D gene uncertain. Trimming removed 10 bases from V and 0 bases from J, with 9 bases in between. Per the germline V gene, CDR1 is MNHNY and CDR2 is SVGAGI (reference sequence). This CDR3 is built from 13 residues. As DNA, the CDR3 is TGTGCCACCGCAGTCACAACTAATGAAAAACTGTTTTTT. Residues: CATAVTTNEKLFF.

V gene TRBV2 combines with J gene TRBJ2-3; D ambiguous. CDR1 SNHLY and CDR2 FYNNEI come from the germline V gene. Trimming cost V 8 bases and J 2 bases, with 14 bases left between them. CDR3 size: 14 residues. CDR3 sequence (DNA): TGTGCCAGCCACCTCTATCAAACCACAGATACGCAGTATTTT. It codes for CASHLYQTTDTQYF.

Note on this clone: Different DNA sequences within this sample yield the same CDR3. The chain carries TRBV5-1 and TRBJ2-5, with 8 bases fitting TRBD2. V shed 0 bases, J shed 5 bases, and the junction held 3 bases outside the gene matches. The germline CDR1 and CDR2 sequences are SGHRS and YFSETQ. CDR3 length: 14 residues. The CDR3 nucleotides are TGCGCCAGCAGCTTGGCGCCGGGGGGGGAGACCCAGTACTTC. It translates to CASSLAPGGETQYF.

The CDR3 region has the DNA TGCGCCAGCAGTGAGTCGCGGGTAGGGGGAAACACCATATATTTT. The encoded protein is CASSESRVGGNTIYF. V gene TRBV10-2 combines with J gene TRBJ1-3; D uncertain. Germline CDR1 reads WSHSY; CDR2 reads SAAADI. With 0 bases removed from V and 4 bases from J, the gap between germline ends came to 10 bases. This CDR3 is 15 amino acids long.

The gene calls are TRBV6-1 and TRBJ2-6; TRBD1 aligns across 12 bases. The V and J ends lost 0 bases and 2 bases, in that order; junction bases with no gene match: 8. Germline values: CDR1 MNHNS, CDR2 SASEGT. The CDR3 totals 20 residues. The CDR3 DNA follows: TGTGCCAGCAGTGAAGCCGGGACAGGGGGCCTAAGAACTGGGGCCAACGTCCTGACTTTC. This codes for CASSEAGTGGLRTGANVLTF.

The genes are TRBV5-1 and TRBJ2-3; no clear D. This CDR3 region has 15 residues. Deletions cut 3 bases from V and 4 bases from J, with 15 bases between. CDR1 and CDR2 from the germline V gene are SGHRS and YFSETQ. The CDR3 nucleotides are TGCGCCAGCAGCTCCCTCGCGAGGTCATCAGATACGCAGTATTTT. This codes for CASSSLARSSDTQYF. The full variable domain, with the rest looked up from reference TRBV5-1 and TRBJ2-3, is KAGVTQTPRYLIKTRGQQVTLSCSPISGHRSVSWYQQTPGQGLQFLFEYFSETQRNKGNFPGRFSGRQFSNSRSEMNVSTLELGDSALYLCASSSLARSSDTQYFGPGTRLTVL.

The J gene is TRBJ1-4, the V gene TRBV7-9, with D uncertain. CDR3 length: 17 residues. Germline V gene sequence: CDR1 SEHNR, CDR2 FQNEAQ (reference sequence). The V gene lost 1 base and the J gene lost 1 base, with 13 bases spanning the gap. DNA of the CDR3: TGTGCCAGCAGCTTAGTTACTAGGGAGGAAACTAATGAAAAACTGTTTTTT. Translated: CASSLVTREETNEKLFF.

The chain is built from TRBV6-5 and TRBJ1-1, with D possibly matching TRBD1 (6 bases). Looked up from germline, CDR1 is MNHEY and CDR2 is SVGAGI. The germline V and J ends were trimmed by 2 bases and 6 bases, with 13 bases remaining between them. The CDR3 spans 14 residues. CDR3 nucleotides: TGTGCCAGCAGTTACGGCAGGGGTGGGTCTGAAGCTTTCTTT. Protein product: CASSYGRGGSEAFF.

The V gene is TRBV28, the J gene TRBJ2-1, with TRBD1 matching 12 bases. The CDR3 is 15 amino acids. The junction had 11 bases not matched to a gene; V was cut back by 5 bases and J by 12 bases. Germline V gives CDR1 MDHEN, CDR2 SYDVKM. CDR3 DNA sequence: TGTGCCAGCAGTACACCGGGACAGGGGGCGTTATGGCAGTTCTTC. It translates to CASSTPGQGALWQFF.

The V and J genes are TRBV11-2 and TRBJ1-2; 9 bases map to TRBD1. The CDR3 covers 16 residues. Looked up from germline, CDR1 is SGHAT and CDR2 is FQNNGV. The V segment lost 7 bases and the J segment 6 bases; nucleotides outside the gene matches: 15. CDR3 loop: CASTTGTGWTPHGYTF. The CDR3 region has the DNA TGTGCCAGCACCACTGGGACAGGGTGGACCCCTCATGGCTACACCTTC.

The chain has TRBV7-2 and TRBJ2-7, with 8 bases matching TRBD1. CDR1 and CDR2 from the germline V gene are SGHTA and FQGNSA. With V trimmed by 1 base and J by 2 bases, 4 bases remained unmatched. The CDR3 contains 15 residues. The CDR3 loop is CASSLVQGATYEQYF. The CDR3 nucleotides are TGTGCCAGCAGCTTAGTTCAGGGGGCCACCTACGAGCAGTACTTC.